The next 20 T cell receptor beta chains were all read from a single sample in a study of T-cell memory formation after mild COVID-19. Using its own MiXCR run on the 5' RACE reads, TCRdb lists one record per CDR3 protein. The sample comprises roughly 120,000 distinct CDR3 sequences, about 20% of which are singletons, and 41% rests with the top ten. The specimen was PBMCs or a T cell subset sorted from them (not recorded which). Source of these receptors: a man in his late teens or twenties who had mild COVID-19 (a few samples of this study predate the infection). Cell type and time point are not known.

This clonotype occurred many times. DNA for the CDR3: TGCGCCAGCAGCTTCCGACAGGGGGATGCTGAGCAGTTCTTC. Translation gives CASSFRQGDAEQFF. V gene TRBV5-1 combines with J gene TRBJ2-1; 9 bases line up with TRBD1. The CDR3 sequence is 14 residues long. The germline V gene encodes CDR1 SGHRS and CDR2 YFSETQ. V shed 2 bases, J shed 9 bases, and the junction held 6 bases outside the gene matches.

This chain connects TRBV15 to TRBJ1-5; no reliable D call. CDR1 and CDR2 (germline): LNHNV, YYDKDF (reference sequence). Trimming stripped 5 bases from V and 3 bases from J, with 14 bases between. This CDR3 is built from 15 residues. The CDR3 coding sequence is TGTGCCACCAGCGGGCGGCATCGCCACAATCAGCCCCAGCATTTT. Translated, it gives CATSGRHRHNQPQHF.

This clonotype has more than one count but fewer than ten. J is TRBJ2-7 and V is TRBV2, with D possibly being TRBD2 (6 bases). Germline lookup yields CDR1 SNHLY and CDR2 FYNNEI. The CDR3 runs to 11 residues. The V end was cut by 6 bases, the J end by 5 bases, with 8 bases between. The CDR3 coding sequence is TGTGCCAGCAGGGCGGGGAACGAGCAGTACGTC. It encodes CASRAGNEQYV.

Details on this clonotype: Relative to the germline gene, one junction end is altered; a read error may explain this. This rearrangement joins TRBV12-3 or TRBV12-4 to TRBJ2-2; 9 nucleotides agree with TRBD1. The CDR3 spans 14 residues. CDR3 in DNA: TGTGCCAGCTCGGGGACAGGGAACTCCGGGGAGCTGTTTTTT. Residues: CASSGTGNSGELFF.

This rearrangement joins TRBV6-2 or TRBV6-3 to TRBJ2-1; D gene uncertain. In germline, CDR1 is MNHEY, CDR2 SVGEGT. CDR3 length equals 15 residues. V shed 2 bases and J shed 8 bases, with 16 bases lying between them. The CDR3 nucleotides are TGTGCCAGCAGTTACGTGGCCAGAGGAGCCGATGAGCAGTTCTTC. The encoded protein is CASSYVARGADEQFF.

This clonotype was found a few times. Here the CDR3 reads CASSQINGEQYF. CDR3 DNA sequence: TGTGCCAGCAGCCAAATCAATGGGGAGCAGTACTTC. The chain carries TRBV14 and TRBJ2-7, with unresolved D. V lost 2 bases and J lost 7, with 9 bases in between. CDR3 length: 12 residues. The V gene's germline CDR1 is SGHDN and CDR2 FVKESK.

V usage is TRBV11-2 and J usage is TRBJ2-1, with 14 nucleotides matching TRBD2. Germline assignment: CDR1 SGHAT and CDR2 FQNNGV. Germline trimming cut 5 bases from V and 8 bases from J; bases unmatched to any gene: 5. This CDR3 has 15 residues. The CDR3 bases are TGTGCCAGCAGCGAAGGGACTAGCGGGGGCGATGAGCAGTTCTTC. Translated: CASSEGTSGGDEQFF.

This clonotype has just a few counts. The J gene is TRBJ1-5, the V gene TRBV20-1; D is unclear. The V gene lost 0 bases and the J gene lost 3 bases, with 12 bases spanning the gap. The CDR3 has 15 residues. Germline V gene lookup returns CDR1 DFQATT and CDR2 SNEGSKA (reference sequence). For the CDR3, the DNA is TGCAGTGCTAGAGATTTCCGCGGAAACAATCAGCCCCAGCATTTT. The encoded protein is CSARDFRGNNQPQHF.

The chain recombines TRBV12-3 or TRBV12-4 with TRBJ2-7; 12 bases agree with TRBD2. J lost 2 bases, V lost 6 bases, and 2 bases had no gene match. This CDR3 has 14 amino acids. CDR3 loop: CASRLAGGTYEQYF. CDR3 sequence (DNA): TGTGCCAGCAGACTAGCGGGGGGAACCTACGAGCAGTACTTC.

The sample holds many counts of this clonotype. The J gene is TRBJ2-1, the V gene TRBV7-8, with 10 bases identical to TRBD2. The CDR3 totals 16 residues. The trim removed 3 bases at V and 2 bases at J, leaving 4 bases unmatched. Germline V gene data show CDR1 as SGHVS and CDR2 as FQNEAQ. The DNA for the CDR3 is TGTGCCAGCAGCTTCCTAACTAGCGGGGCCTACAATGAGCAGTTCTTC. Translation gives CASSFLTSGAYNEQFF.

About this clonotype: At one of its ends the junction is not consistent with the germline gene, which may arise from a read error. The rearrangement joins TRBV5-1 to TRBJ2-7; tentatively, D is TRBD2 (7 bases). This CDR3 region has 13 residues. Germline V gene lookup returns CDR1 SGHRS and CDR2 YFSETQ. The CDR3 DNA reads TGCGCCAGCAGCTCGGGGGGCTCCTACAAGCAGTACTTC. It codes for CASSSGGSYKQYF.

In DNA, the CDR3 is TGCAGGCCGGGGGAGCAGTACGTC. Amino acid sequence: CRPGEQYV. The chain has TRBV20-1 and TRBJ2-7; maybe TRBD2 (5 bases). Germline CDR1 reads DFQATT; CDR2 reads SNEGSKA (reference sequence). This CDR3 contains 8 residues.

The table lists this clonotype with a few counts. V and J are TRBV7-6 and TRBJ2-4, with D unresolved. The CDR3 sequence is 13 residues long. Trimming left V 1 base short and J 8 bases short, with 9 bases between. Germline CDR1 SGHVS, CDR2 FNYEAQ. The CDR3 loop is CASSLEMWDIQYF. As DNA, the CDR3 is TGTGCCAGCAGCTTAGAAATGTGGGACATTCAGTACTTC.

This clonotype turned up a few times. The chain joins TRBV30 to TRBJ2-1; 11 bases fit TRBD2. The CDR3 runs 16 residues. In germline, CDR1 is GTSNPN, CDR2 SVGIG (reference sequence). V was pared by 0 bases and J by 5 bases, with 6 bases of the junction left unmatched. The CDR3 is CAWSVGASGGNNEQFF. DNA of the CDR3: TGTGCCTGGAGTGTAGGCGCTAGCGGGGGGAACAATGAGCAGTTCTTC.

V and J are TRBV4-3 and TRBJ1-2; tentative D call: TRBD1 (6 bases). The length of the CDR3 is 15 residues. Between the trimmed V and J ends, which lost 1 base and 8 bases, there was a span of 17 bases. The germline CDR1 and CDR2 sequences are LGHNA and YSLEER. CDR3 bases: TGCGCCAGCAGCCAAGGGGGCTACAGGGCGGGGGGCTACACCTTC. Its protein is CASSQGGYRAGGYTF.

This clonotype showed up just once. This chain joins TRBV5-8 and TRBJ2-7; D possibly corresponds to TRBD1 (5 bases). This CDR3 region has 14 residues. Germline assignment: CDR1 SGHTS and CDR2 YDEGEE. V was clipped by 4 bases and J by 7 bases, with 18 bases between them. CDR3 in amino acids: CASSLAPTEIEQYV. CDR3 nucleotides: TGTGCCAGCAGCCTTGCCCCGACAGAGATAGAGCAGTACGTC.

This clonotype appeared a few times. The gene calls are TRBV4-1 and TRBJ2-1, with D unclear. This CDR3 has 12 amino acids. Germline CDR1 reads MGHRA; CDR2 reads YSYEKL. V lost 0 bases, J lost 7 bases, and 4 bases lay in between. The CDR3 DNA follows: TGCGCCAGCAGCCAAGATGGTAATGAGCAGTTCTTC. Its translation: CASSQDGNEQFF.

This clonotype was picked up a small number of times. The chain employs TRBV5-1 and TRBJ2-7, with a possible D match to TRBD2 (6 bases). Trimming left V 1 base short and J 7 bases short, with 15 bases between. Germline-derived CDR1 and CDR2 are SGHRS and YFSETQ. This CDR3 has 14 amino acids. The CDR3 reads CASSLMPGDREQYF. The CDR3 nucleotides are TGCGCCAGCAGCTTGATGCCGGGGGATAGGGAGCAGTACTTC.

The chain has TRBV12-3 or TRBV12-4 and TRBJ1-6; no clear D gene. Trimming stripped 7 bases from V and 4 bases from J, with 14 bases between. This CDR3 region has 15 residues. The CDR3 DNA sequence: TGTGCCAGCACCTCGGACCGACGTTATAATTCACCCCTCCACTTT. Amino acids: CASTSDRRYNSPLHF.

The chain recombines TRBV10-1 with TRBJ2-7; D call uncertain. This CDR3 spans 13 amino acids. The germline V gene encodes CDR1 WNHNN and CDR2 SYGVQD (reference sequence). Trimming took 9 bases from V and 1 from J, leaving 13 bases between them. The CDR3: CARLIDFSYEQYV. The CDR3 nucleotides read TGCGCCAGACTGATAGATTTTTCCTACGAGCAGTACGTC.